The 29 T cell receptor beta chains below were found in one sample sequenced in a study of shared clonotypes between healthy human individuals. Sequencing was performed with immunoSEQ multiplex PCR; in TCRdb, only in-frame clones are kept and a portion is missing. In the table there are millions of clones, about 92% of which are singletons. Naive CD8 cells were CD45RO-negative, positively selected for CCR7, excluding terminally differentiated effector memory CD45RA+ cells. Specimen: naive CD8+ T cells from PBMCs. These receptors were obtained from a man younger than 35 in good health. Some clones in this sample may be carry-over from other donors' samples.

The J gene is TRBJ2-1, the V gene TRBV27, with TRBD2 matching over 11 bases. V shed 0 bases, J shed 0 bases, and the junction held 7 bases outside the gene matches. The CDR3 totals 19 residues. Germline CDR1 and CDR2: MNHEY and SMNVEV (reference sequence). DNA of the CDR3: TGTGCCAGCAGTTTATCGGGGGGACTAGCGGTAGACTCCTACAATGAGCAGTTCTTC. Translation: CASSLSGGLAVDSYNEQFF.

The chain uses TRBV30 and TRBJ1-3; D possibly corresponds to TRBD1 (5 bases). This CDR3 has 12 amino acids. Germline lookup yields CDR1 GTSNPN and CDR2 SVGIG (reference sequence). V was clipped by 6 bases and J by 4 bases, with 10 bases between them. In DNA, the CDR3 is TGTGCCTGCCCACAGGAGGGAAACACCATATATTTT. The encoded protein is CACPQEGNTIYF. Complete variable domain (other parts from reference TRBV30 and TRBJ1-3): SQTIHQWPATLVQPVGSPLSLECTVEGTSNPNLYWYRQAAGRGLQLLFYSVGIGQISSEVPQNLSASRPQDRQFILSSKKLLLSDSGFYLCACPQEGNTIYFGEGSWLTVV.

V and J are TRBV30 and TRBJ1-4; D gene ambiguous. V was clipped by 0 bases and J by 0 bases, with 8 bases between them. CDR3 length equals 15 residues. Germline assignment: CDR1 GTSNPN and CDR2 SVGIG (reference sequence). DNA of the CDR3: TGTGCCTGGAGTGTCGGGGTTTCAACTAATGAAAAACTGTTTTTT. Amino acid sequence: CAWSVGVSTNEKLFF.

V usage is TRBV20-1 and J usage is TRBJ1-1; D remains unclear. This CDR3 contains 9 residues. The V gene lost 3 bases and the J gene lost 10 bases, with 6 bases spanning the gap. Germline V gene data show CDR1 as DFQATT and CDR2 as SNEGSKA (reference sequence). This CDR3 reads CSARVLAFF. For the CDR3, the DNA is TGCAGTGCTAGGGTGCTAGCTTTCTTT.

This chain uses TRBV28 with TRBJ2-2; no definite D call. With 1 base removed from V and 3 bases from J, the gap between germline ends came to 12 bases. Germline V lookup: CDR1 MDHEN, CDR2 SYDVKM. This CDR3 has 16 residues. The CDR3 region has the DNA TGTGCCAGCAGTTTATCGCTAGTGCCGTACACCGGGGAGCTGTTTTTT. Its protein product is CASSLSLVPYTGELFF.

The gene calls are TRBV2 and TRBJ2-1, with D hard to call. V was clipped by 4 bases and J by 6 bases, with 13 bases between them. Germline lookup yields CDR1 SNHLY and CDR2 FYNNEI. This CDR3 has 14 amino acids. For the CDR3, the DNA is TGTGCCAGCAGTGTAGCTGATCTCCGCAATGAGCAGTTCTTC. Translated, it gives CASSVADLRNEQFF.

The chain carries TRBV14 and TRBJ1-3; D uncertain. From germline, CDR1 is SGHDN and CDR2 FVKESK. The CDR3 totals 18 residues. Trimming removed 1 base at V and 1 base at J, with 17 bases between. The CDR3, as DNA: TGTGCCAGCAGCCAAGGAGGCTTCCCCTTGGCATCTGGAAACACCATATATTTT. This gives the protein CASSQGGFPLASGNTIYF.

V and J are TRBV7-3 and TRBJ2-1; D gene ambiguous. V was cut by 2 bases and J by 2 bases, with 16 bases left in between. The CDR3 consists of 17 residues. Germline CDR1 is SGHTA and CDR2 is FQGTGA. DNA for the CDR3: TGTGCCAGCAGCTTATATGGTGCTCCAGGCGCCTACAATGAGCAGTTCTTC. Translated, it gives CASSLYGAPGAYNEQFF.

The V and J genes are TRBV7-6 and TRBJ2-7; D unresolved. This CDR3 is built from 14 residues. CDR1 is SGHVS, CDR2 FNYEAQ, per germline. V was clipped by 1 base and J by 2 bases, with 9 bases between them. The chain's CDR3 is CASSLEAETYEQYF. The CDR3 DNA reads as TGTGCCAGCAGCTTAGAGGCGGAGACCTACGAGCAGTACTTC. Filled out from reference TRBV7-6 and TRBJ2-7, the complete variable domain reads GAGVSQSPRYKVTKRGQDVALRCDPISGHVSLYWYRQALGQGPEFLTYFNYEAQQDKSGLPNDRFSAERPEGSISTLTIQRTEQRDSAMYRCASSLEAETYEQYFGPGTRLTVT.

This chain joins TRBV5-1 and TRBJ1-1; D unresolved. Germline CDR1 is SGHRS and CDR2 is YFSETQ. V was cut by 3 bases and J by 4 bases, with 16 bases left in between. This CDR3 comprises 15 residues. The CDR3 loop is CASSSLNPERTEAFF. DNA of the CDR3: TGCGCCAGCAGCTCTCTGAATCCCGAACGCACTGAAGCTTTCTTT.

The V gene is TRBV7-9, the J gene TRBJ2-1; 7 bases match TRBD2. CDR1 SEHNR and CDR2 FQNEAQ come from the germline V gene (reference sequence). V dropped 1 base and J dropped 8; count of bases not matched to a gene: 8. The CDR3 is 15 amino acids. CDR3 sequence reads: CASSLGLASAHEQFF. CDR3 coding DNA: TGTGCCAGCAGCTTAGGACTAGCCTCCGCTCATGAGCAGTTCTTC.

The rearrangement links TRBV19 to TRBJ2-4; 7 bases align to TRBD2. Losses at the gene ends were 5 bases for V and 8 bases for J; bases not matched to a gene: 12. CDR1 and CDR2 (germline): LNHDA, SQIVND (reference sequence). The CDR3 is made up of 15 amino acids. As DNA, the CDR3 is TGTGCCAGTAGTTGGCCCGGGAGGCTCCCAGACATTCAGTACTTC. Translation: CASSWPGRLPDIQYF.

The V call is TRBV28, the J call TRBJ2-1, with D unclear. Germline values: CDR1 MDHEN, CDR2 SYDVKM. V was pared by 3 bases and J by 1 base, with 16 bases between. This CDR3 is 17 amino acids long. The CDR3 DNA sequence: TGTGCCAGCAGTTTTCTTCAGTTGATACGTTCCTACAATGAGCAGTTCTTC. Protein: CASSFLQLIRSYNEQFF.

This rearrangement joins TRBV7-9 to TRBJ2-5; 8 nucleotides line up with TRBD2. The CDR3 extends over 17 amino acids. Germline values: CDR1 SEHNR, CDR2 FQNEAQ (reference sequence). V gave up 0 bases and J gave up 0 bases; unmatched junction bases: 6. The CDR3: CASSLASTSAYQETQYF. CDR3 DNA sequence: TGTGCCAGCAGCTTAGCGTCGACTAGCGCGTACCAAGAGACCCAGTACTTC.

The chain joins TRBV27 to TRBJ2-1, with 8 bases that match TRBD2. This CDR3 is built from 14 residues. V shed 10 bases and J 4 bases; nucleotides not matched to a gene: 9. Germline V gene data show CDR1 as MNHEY and CDR2 as SMNVEV (reference sequence). The CDR3 DNA sequence: TGTGCCACCGCGGGAAGCGGGGGATACAATGAGCAGTTCTTC. Amino acids: CATAGSGGYNEQFF.

V is TRBV28 and J is TRBJ1-1, with D possibly TRBD1 on 6 matching bases. CDR1 is MDHEN and CDR2 is SYDVKM in the germline V gene. Trimming shortened V by 9 bases and J by 1 base, and 18 bases separated the two germline ends. CDR3 length equals 15 residues. Here the CDR3 reads CASFTGGGRNTEAFF. In DNA, the CDR3 is TGTGCCAGTTTTACCGGGGGGGGCAGGAACACTGAAGCTTTCTTT.

The genes are TRBV4-1 and TRBJ2-7, with 7 bases matching TRBD2. This CDR3 is built from 14 residues. V was clipped by 3 bases and J by 4 bases; unmatched bases: 6. The germline CDR1 and CDR2 sequences are MGHRA and YSYEKL. CDR3 nucleotide sequence: TGCGCCAGCAGCCAGTCTAGCGGTTGGTACGAGCAGTACTTC. Encoded protein: CASSQSSGWYEQYF.

J is TRBJ2-1 and V is TRBV28; TRBD1 matches at 7 bases. J lost 2 bases, V lost 6 bases, and 7 bases had no gene match. This CDR3 is 15 amino acids long. The V gene's germline CDR1 is MDHEN and CDR2 SYDVKM. The CDR3 reads CASSTGTATYNEQFF. In DNA, the CDR3 is TGTGCCAGCAGCACCGGGACAGCTACCTACAATGAGCAGTTCTTC. Full variable domain (remainder filled in from reference TRBV28 and TRBJ2-1): DVKVTQSSRYLVKRTGEKVFLECVQDMDHENMFWYRQDPGLGLRLIYFSYDVKMKEKGDIPEGYSVSREKKERFSLILESASTNQTSMYLCASSTGTATYNEQFFGPGTRLTVL.

As regards this clone: At the DNA level, this CDR3 is encoded by other sequences in the same sample as well. The chain couples TRBV27 to TRBJ2-2, with D hard to call. Germline loops: CDR1 MNHEY, CDR2 SMNVEV (reference sequence). V was cut by 3 bases and J by 7 bases, with 3 bases left in between. The CDR3 runs to 11 residues. This CDR3 reads CASSLYGELFF. The CDR3 DNA is TGTGCCAGCAGTTTGTACGGGGAGCTGTTTTTT.

The chain is built from TRBV5-1 and TRBJ2-3; D is unresolved. The germline CDR1 and CDR2 sequences are SGHRS and YFSETQ. V shed 1 base and J shed 2 bases, with 8 bases lying between them. This CDR3 has 14 amino acids. CDR3 sequence reads: CASSLYGPTDTQYF. Written as DNA, the CDR3 is TGCGCCAGCAGCTTGTATGGCCCCACAGATACGCAGTATTTT. The full variable domain, rest sourced from reference TRBV5-1 and TRBJ2-3, is KAGVTQTPRYLIKTRGQQVTLSCSPISGHRSVSWYQQTPGQGLQFLFEYFSETQRNKGNFPGRFSGRQFSNSRSEMNVSTLELGDSALYLCASSLYGPTDTQYFGPGTRLTVL.

V and J are TRBV28 and TRBJ1-1; no reliable D call. Germline loops: CDR1 MDHEN, CDR2 SYDVKM. V was shortened by 0 bases and J by 6 bases, with 17 bases between the two germline ends. This CDR3 has 16 amino acids. This CDR3 reads CASSLWYLSPGAEAFF. The CDR3 region has the DNA TGTGCCAGCAGTTTATGGTATTTGAGTCCGGGAGCTGAAGCTTTCTTT.

Points on this clone: This sample includes further DNA sequences coding for the same CDR3. The V call is TRBV5-4, the J call TRBJ2-7; 7 bases align to TRBD2. The CDR3 has 15 amino acids. After removal of 3 bases from V and 4 bases from J, the junction contained 10 bases not matched to a gene. Germline lookup yields CDR1 SGHNT and CDR2 YYREEE (reference sequence). The CDR3 coding sequence is TGTGCCAGCAGCTACTGGACTAGTGGAGCTTACGAGCAGTACTTC. Protein sequence: CASSYWTSGAYEQYF. The full variable domain, completed using reference TRBV5-4 and TRBJ2-7, is ETGVTQSPTHLIKTRGQQVTLRCSSQSGHNTVSWYQQALGQGPQFIFQYYREEENGRGNFPPRFSGLQFPNYSSELNVNALELDDSALYLCASSYWTSGAYEQYFGPGTRLTVT.

The rearrangement joins TRBV27 to TRBJ2-1; tentatively, D is TRBD2 (6 bases). Trimming stripped 1 base from V and 9 bases from J, with 10 bases between. This CDR3 contains 13 residues. Germline CDR1 is MNHEY and CDR2 is SMNVEV (reference sequence). This CDR3 is CASSLLEGSEQFF. DNA of the CDR3: TGTGCCAGCAGTTTATTGGAGGGGAGTGAGCAGTTCTTC.

The chain has TRBV5-6 and TRBJ2-1; 7 bases align to TRBD1. V was clipped by 2 bases and J by 6 bases; unmatched bases: 8. The germline V gene has CDR1 SGHDT and CDR2 YYEEEE. This CDR3 spans 15 amino acids. CDR3 in amino acids: CASSFLTGTTNEQFF. CDR3 nucleotide sequence: TGTGCCAGCAGCTTTCTGACAGGGACGACCAATGAGCAGTTCTTC.

This sequence joins TRBV21-1 and TRBJ2-5; the D call TRBD2 from the table was never checked on the DNA. TRBV21-1 has pseudogene status. The length of the CDR3 is 16 residues. The CDR3 here is CASSKTSVPREETQYF. CDR3 DNA sequence: TGTGCCAGCAGCAAGACAAGCGTCCCGAGGGAAGAGACCCAGTACTTC.

This chain joins TRBV19 and TRBJ2-7; D may be TRBD2 (5 bases). Germline V gene sequence: CDR1 LNHDA, CDR2 SQIVND (reference sequence). The V gene lost 10 bases and the J gene lost 4 bases, with 11 bases spanning the gap. There are 11 residues in the CDR3. The CDR3 region is CATGLSYEQYF. CDR3 DNA sequence: TGTGCCACCGGACTTAGTTACGAGCAGTACTTC.

This sequence joins TRBV2 and TRBJ2-1; D is unresolved. The CDR3 length is 12 residues. Germline V gene sequence: CDR1 SNHLY, CDR2 FYNNEI. V was pared by 7 bases and J by 2 bases, with 6 bases between. CDR3 nucleotide sequence: TGTGCCAGCACTGGGACCTACAATGAGCAGTTCTTC. Translation gives CASTGTYNEQFF.

The V gene is TRBV2, the J gene TRBJ2-3; no definite D call. Trimming stripped 6 bases from V and 0 bases from J, with 10 bases between. The V gene's germline CDR1 is SNHLY and CDR2 FYNNEI. This CDR3 is 14 amino acids long. The chain's CDR3 is CASRGSPSTDTQYF. The CDR3, as DNA: TGTGCCAGCAGGGGTTCCCCTAGCACAGATACGCAGTATTTT.

About this clone itself: At the DNA level, this CDR3 is encoded by other sequences in the same sample as well. V usage is TRBV5-5 and J usage is TRBJ2-7; D unresolved. The CDR3 runs to 14 residues. In germline, CDR1 is SGHKS, CDR2 YYEKEE (reference sequence). Trimming stripped 0 bases from V and 0 bases from J, with 7 bases between. The CDR3 bases are TGTGCCAGCAGCTTGGTTGGCAGCTCCTACGAGCAGTACTTC. Its protein product is CASSLVGSSYEQYF. The full variable domain, with the rest looked up from reference TRBV5-5 and TRBJ2-7, is DAGVTQSPTHLIKTRGQQVTLRCSPISGHKSVSWYQQVLGQGPQFIFQYYEKEERGRGNFPDRFSARQFPNYSSELNVNALLLGDSALYLCASSLVGSSYEQYFGPGTRLTVT.